The present TCR beta chain was sequenced within a study of identical twins. Study outcomes and limitations: A lower insertion count was a feature of abundant cord blood beta clonotypes, with no such feature in memory repertoires.

As regards this clonotype: Its antigen is as yet unknown.

Trimming took 5 bases from V and 1 from J; bases not matched to a gene: 6. The germline V gene encodes CDR1 SGHRS and CDR2 YFSETQ. The CDR3 runs to 15 residues. TCRdb used MiXCR to reprocess the 5' RACE reads, holding one entry per CDR3 protein. The table lists 210,000 or so distinct CDR3 sequences, 15% to 20% of them singletons. These same data were also listed under a study on T cells expressing NK-cell markers.

The V and J genes are TRBV5-1 and TRBJ2-7, with 10 positions matching TRBD2. The TCR originated in a woman under 30 in good health. Sequenced: CD8+ T cells sorted from blood. CDR3 coding DNA: TGCGCCAGCAGGGGATCACTAGCGGGATCCTACGAGCAGTACTTC. Translation: CASRGSLAGSYEQYF. Full variable domain (rest looked up from reference TRBV5-1 and TRBJ2-7): KAGVTQTPRYLIKTRGQQVTLSCSPISGHRSVSWYQQTPGQGLQFLFEYFSETQRNKGNFPGRFSGRQFSNSRSEMNVSTLELGDSALYLCASRGSLAGSYEQYFGPGTRLTVT.